This T cell receptor beta chain was retrieved from a study of shared clonotypes between healthy human individuals. Study context: Samples came from two female and a few male donors aged 18 to 49.

For this clone: What it recognizes is unknown. The same CDR3 also results from other DNA sequences found in this sample.

Method: immunoSEQ multiplex PCR; TCRdb's copy keeps in-frame clones and lacks some. The table shows roughly 1,000,000 clones, with approximately 80% occurring only once. Looked up from germline, CDR1 is GTSNPN and CDR2 is SVGIG (reference sequence). The V and J ends lost 1 base and 3 bases respectively, with 4 bases between them. The CDR3 extends over 11 amino acids. Overall study results and limits: Generally, naive subsets (rather than memory subsets) showed larger estimated richness.

This sequence originates from a man between 18 and 35 years old in good health. Some clones in this sample may be carry-over from other donors' samples. Sequenced: memory CD4+ T cells from PBMCs. Documented subset: CD45RA-negative fraction. The V gene is TRBV30, the J gene TRBJ2-7; D unresolved. The CDR3 DNA reads TGTGCCTGGAGTGAACTCTACGAGCAGTACTTC. Protein: CAWSELYEQYF.